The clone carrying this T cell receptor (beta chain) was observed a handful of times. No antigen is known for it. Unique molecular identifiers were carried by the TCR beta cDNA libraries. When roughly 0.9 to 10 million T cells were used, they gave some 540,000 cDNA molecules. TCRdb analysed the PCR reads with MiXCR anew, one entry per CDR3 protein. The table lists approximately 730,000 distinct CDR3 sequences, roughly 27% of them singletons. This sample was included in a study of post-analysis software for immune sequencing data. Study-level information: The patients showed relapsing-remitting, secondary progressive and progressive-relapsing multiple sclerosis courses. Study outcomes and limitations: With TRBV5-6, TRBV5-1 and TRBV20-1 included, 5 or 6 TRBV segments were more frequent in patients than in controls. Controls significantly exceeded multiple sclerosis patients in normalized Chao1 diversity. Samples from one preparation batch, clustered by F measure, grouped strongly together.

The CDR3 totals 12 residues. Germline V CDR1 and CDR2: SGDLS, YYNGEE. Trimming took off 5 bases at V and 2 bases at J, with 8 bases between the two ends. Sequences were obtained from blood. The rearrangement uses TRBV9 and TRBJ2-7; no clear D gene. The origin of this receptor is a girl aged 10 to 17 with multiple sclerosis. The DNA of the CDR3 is TGTGCCAGCAGGGGCCCCCCCTACGAGCAGTACTTC. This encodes CASRGPPYEQYF.